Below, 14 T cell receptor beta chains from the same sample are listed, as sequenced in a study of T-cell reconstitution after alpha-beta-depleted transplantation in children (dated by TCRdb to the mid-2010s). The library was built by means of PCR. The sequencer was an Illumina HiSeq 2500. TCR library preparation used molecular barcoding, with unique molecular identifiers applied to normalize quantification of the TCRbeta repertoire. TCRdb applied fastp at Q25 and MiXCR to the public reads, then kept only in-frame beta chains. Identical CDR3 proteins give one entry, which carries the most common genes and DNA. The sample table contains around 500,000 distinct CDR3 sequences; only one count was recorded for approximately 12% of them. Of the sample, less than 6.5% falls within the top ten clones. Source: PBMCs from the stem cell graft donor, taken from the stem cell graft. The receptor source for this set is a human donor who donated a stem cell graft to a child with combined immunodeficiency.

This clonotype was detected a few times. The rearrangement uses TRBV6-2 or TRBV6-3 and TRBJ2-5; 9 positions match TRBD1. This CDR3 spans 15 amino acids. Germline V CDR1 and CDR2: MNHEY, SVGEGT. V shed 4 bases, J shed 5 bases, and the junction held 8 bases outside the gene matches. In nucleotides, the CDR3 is TGTGCCAGCAGTTCGACAGGGGGTACGAGGGAGACCCAGTACTTC. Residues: CASSSTGGTRETQYF.

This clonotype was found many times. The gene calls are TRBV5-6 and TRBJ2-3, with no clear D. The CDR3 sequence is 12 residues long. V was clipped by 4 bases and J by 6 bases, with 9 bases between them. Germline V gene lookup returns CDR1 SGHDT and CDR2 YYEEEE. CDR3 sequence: CASSPDGDTQYF. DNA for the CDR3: TGTGCCAGCAGCCCTGACGGGGATACGCAGTATTTT. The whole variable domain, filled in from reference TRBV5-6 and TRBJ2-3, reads DAGVTQSPTHLIKTRGQQVTLRCSPKSGHDTVSWYQQALGQGPQFIFQYYEEEERQRGNFPDRFSGHQFPNYSSELNVNALLLGDSALYLCASSPDGDTQYFGPGTRLTVL.

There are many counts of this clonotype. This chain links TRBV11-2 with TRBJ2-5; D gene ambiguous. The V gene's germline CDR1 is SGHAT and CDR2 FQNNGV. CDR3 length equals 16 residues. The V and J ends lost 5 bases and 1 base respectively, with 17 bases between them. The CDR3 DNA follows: TGTGCCAGCAGCCCCCTCGACTGGAAACTCCAAGAGACCCAGTACTTC. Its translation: CASSPLDWKLQETQYF.

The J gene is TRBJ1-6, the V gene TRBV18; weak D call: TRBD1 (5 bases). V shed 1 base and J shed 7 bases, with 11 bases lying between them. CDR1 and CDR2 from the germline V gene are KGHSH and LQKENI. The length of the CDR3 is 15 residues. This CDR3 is CASSPRDGENSPLHF. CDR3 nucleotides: TGTGCCAGCTCACCACGGGACGGCGAGAATTCACCCCTCCACTTT.

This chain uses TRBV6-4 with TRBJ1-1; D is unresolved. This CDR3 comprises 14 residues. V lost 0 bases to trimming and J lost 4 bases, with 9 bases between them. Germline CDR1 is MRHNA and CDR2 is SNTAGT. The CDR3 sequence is CASSDSVWATEAFF. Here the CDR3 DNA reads TGTGCCAGCAGTGACTCTGTTTGGGCCACTGAAGCTTTCTTT.

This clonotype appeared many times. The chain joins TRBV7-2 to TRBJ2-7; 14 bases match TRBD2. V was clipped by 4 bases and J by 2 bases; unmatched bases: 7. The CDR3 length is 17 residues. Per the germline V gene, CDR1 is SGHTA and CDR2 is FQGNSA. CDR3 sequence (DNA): TGTGCCAGCAGCTCGCGCCGACTAGCGGGAGGGCCCTACGAGCAGTACTTC. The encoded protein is CASSSRRLAGGPYEQYF.

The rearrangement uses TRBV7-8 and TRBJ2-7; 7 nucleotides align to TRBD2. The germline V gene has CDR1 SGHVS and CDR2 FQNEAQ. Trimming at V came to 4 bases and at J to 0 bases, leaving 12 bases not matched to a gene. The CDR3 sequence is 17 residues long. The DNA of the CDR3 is TGTGCCAGCAGCTCATACATGGGTAGCGGGTTCTCCTACGAGCAGTACTTC. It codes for CASSSYMGSGFSYEQYF.

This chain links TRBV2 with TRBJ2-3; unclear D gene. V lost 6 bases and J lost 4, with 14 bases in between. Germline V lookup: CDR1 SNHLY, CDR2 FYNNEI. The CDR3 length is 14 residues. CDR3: CASSSGPAPDTQYF. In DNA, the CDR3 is TGTGCCAGCAGCTCCGGCCCCGCGCCAGATACGCAGTATTTT.

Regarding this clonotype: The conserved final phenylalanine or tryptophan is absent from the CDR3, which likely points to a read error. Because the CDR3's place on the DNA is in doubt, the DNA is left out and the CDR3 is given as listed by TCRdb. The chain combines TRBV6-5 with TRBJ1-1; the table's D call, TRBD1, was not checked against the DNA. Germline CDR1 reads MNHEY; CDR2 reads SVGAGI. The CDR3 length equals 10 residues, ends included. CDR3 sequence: CASSPTRDRV.

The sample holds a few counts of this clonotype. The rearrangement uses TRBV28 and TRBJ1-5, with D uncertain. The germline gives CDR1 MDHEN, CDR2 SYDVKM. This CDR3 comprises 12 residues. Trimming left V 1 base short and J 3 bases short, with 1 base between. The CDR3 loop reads CASSLYNQPQHF. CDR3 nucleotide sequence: TGTGCCAGCAGTTTATACAATCAGCCCCAGCATTTT.

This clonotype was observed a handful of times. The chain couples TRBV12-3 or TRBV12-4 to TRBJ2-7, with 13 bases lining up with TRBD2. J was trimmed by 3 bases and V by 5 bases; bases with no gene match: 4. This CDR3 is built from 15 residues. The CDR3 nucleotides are TGTGCCAGCAGTAGACTAGCGGGGGGAGACTACGAGCAGTACTTC. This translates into CASSRLAGGDYEQYF.

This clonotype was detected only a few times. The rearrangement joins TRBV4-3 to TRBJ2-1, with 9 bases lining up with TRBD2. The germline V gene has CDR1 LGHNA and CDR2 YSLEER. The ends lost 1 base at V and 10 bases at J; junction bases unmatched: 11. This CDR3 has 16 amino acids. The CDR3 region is CASSQGGAGGSLEQFF. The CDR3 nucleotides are TGCGCCAGCAGCCAAGGCGGGGCGGGGGGGTCCTTGGAGCAGTTCTTC.

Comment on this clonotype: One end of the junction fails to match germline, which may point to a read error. CDR3 protein: CASSRGPRQGTIFF. The CDR3 DNA reads TGTGCCAGCAGCAGGGGTCCTCGGCAGGGCACCATATTTTTT. The chain links TRBV6-1 to TRBJ1-3; D might be TRBD1 (6 bases). Germline CDR1 reads MNHNS; CDR2 reads SASEGT. The CDR3 consists of 14 residues.

The CDR3 protein is CASSQVIQREQYF. CDR3 DNA sequence: TGCGCCAGCAGCCAAGTTATCCAGCGCGAGCAGTACTTC. J is TRBJ2-7 and V is TRBV4-3; unclear D gene. Germline V gene lookup returns CDR1 LGHNA and CDR2 YSLEER. The V end lost 1 base, the J end lost 6 bases, and 10 bases lay between the germline ends. This CDR3 is built from 13 residues.